Listed below are T cell receptor beta chains from one sample, sequenced in a study of T cell repertoires in cytomegalovirus infection. No antigen is known for these receptors. TCRdb independently ran MiXCR on the reads; one entry per CDR3 protein. In the table there are roughly 570,000 distinct CDR3 sequences, 40% of which are singletons. The sample here was cultured PBMCs, taken from culture after CMV antigen stimulation. The receptors shown here come from a human donor in good health (CMV status not recorded). Some clones in this sample may be carry-over from other donors' samples. CDR3s include the opening cysteine and the closing phenylalanine or tryptophan. Fields, in order: J gene, V gene, clone size, D gene, CDR3 DNA, CDR3 protein. The D gene is left open where the match is weak. Clone size is shown for a subset of rows, as once, few, many or a class of expanded clone.

j_gene: TRBJ1-6; v_gene: TRBV27; abundance: -; d_gene: -; CDR3nt: TGTGCCAGCAGAATAGACCGCGTAGGGAATTCACCCCTCCACTTT; CDR3aa: CASRIDRVGNSPLHF
j_gene: TRBJ1-5; v_gene: TRBV4-1; abundance: few; d_gene: -; CDR3nt: TGCGCCAGCAGCCAAAGGGAGCGGCAGGGGAACTCTCAGCCCCAGCATTTT; CDR3aa: CASSQRERQGNSQPQHF
j_gene: TRBJ2-3; v_gene: TRBV27; abundance: -; d_gene: -; CDR3nt: TGTGCCAGCAGTCCCAGGGACGGCCTGCCCACAGATACGCAGTATTTT; CDR3aa: CASSPRDGLPTDTQYF
j_gene: TRBJ2-2; v_gene: TRBV7-2; abundance: few; d_gene: TRBD1; CDR3nt: TGTGCCAGCAGCTCAGCGGGGACAGGGTCCACCGGGGAGCTGTTTTTT; CDR3aa: CASSSAGTGSTGELFF
j_gene: TRBJ1-5; v_gene: TRBV20-1; abundance: -; d_gene: -; CDR3nt: TGCAGTGCCCGACGCGGAAACTTTGACAATCAGCCCCAGCATTTT; CDR3aa: CSARRGNFDNQPQHF
j_gene: TRBJ1-2; v_gene: TRBV5-4; abundance: few; d_gene: -; CDR3nt: TGTGCCAGCAGCCCGATAGACAGAAACTATGGCTACACCTTC; CDR3aa: CASSPIDRNYGYTF
j_gene: TRBJ2-3; v_gene: TRBV28; abundance: few; d_gene: -; CDR3nt: TGTGCCAGCAGTTTAAAGGGCGGGCGTAACACAGATACGCAGTATTTT; CDR3aa: CASSLKGGRNTDTQYF
j_gene: TRBJ2-5; v_gene: TRBV12-3/TRBV12-4; abundance: few; d_gene: -; CDR3nt: TGTGCCAGCAGTTTAGGTTGGCGCCTCTCTTTC; CDR3aa: CASSLGWRLSF
j_gene: TRBJ2-3; v_gene: TRBV7-2; abundance: -; d_gene: -; CDR3nt: TGTGCCAGCAGCTTAACCGGGAATGCCCCAGATACGCAGTATTTT; CDR3aa: CASSLTGNAPDTQYF
j_gene: TRBJ2-1; v_gene: TRBV19; abundance: -; d_gene: TRBD2; CDR3nt: TGTGCCAGTAGTTTGGGGGGGTTTTCGGATGAGCAGTTCTTC; CDR3aa: CASSLGGFSDEQFF
j_gene: TRBJ2-7; v_gene: TRBV4-2; abundance: few; d_gene: TRBD2; CDR3nt: TGTGCCAGCAGCCACCCAACTAGCGGGAGCTCCTACGAGCAGTACTTC; CDR3aa: CASSHPTSGSSYEQYF
j_gene: TRBJ1-4; v_gene: TRBV7-2; abundance: few; d_gene: TRBD1; CDR3nt: TGTGCCAGCAGCATGACAGGGCGAAGACTGTTTTTT; CDR3aa: CASSMTGRRLFF
j_gene: TRBJ2-3; v_gene: TRBV7-8; abundance: -; d_gene: -; CDR3nt: TGTGCCAGCAGCTCCAAAGGGGGAATCGATATAGATACGCAGTATTTT; CDR3aa: CASSSKGGIDIDTQYF
j_gene: TRBJ2-3; v_gene: TRBV4-1; abundance: -; d_gene: -; CDR3nt: TGCGCCAGCAGCCAAGATTCGGGGGCGGGGGATACGCAGTATTTT; CDR3aa: CASSQDSGAGDTQYF
j_gene: TRBJ2-7; v_gene: TRBV28; abundance: few; d_gene: TRBD1; CDR3nt: TGTGCCAGCAGCCCTTTGGGACAGGGGGCTGAAGAGCAGTACTTC; CDR3aa: CASSPLGQGAEEQYF
j_gene: TRBJ2-1; v_gene: TRBV11-2; abundance: few; d_gene: -; CDR3nt: TGTGCCAGCAGCCCTGGGGGTAGCAATGAGCAGTTCTTC; CDR3aa: CASSPGGSNEQFF
j_gene: TRBJ2-7; v_gene: TRBV6-1; abundance: -; d_gene: -; CDR3nt: TGTGCCACCTACAGGGAAGGCGAGCAGTACTTC; CDR3aa: CATYREGEQYF
j_gene: TRBJ2-7; v_gene: TRBV6-1; abundance: -; d_gene: TRBD1; CDR3nt: TGTGCCAGCAGTGATCGAGGACAGGGGGCTTACGAGCAGTACTTC; CDR3aa: CASSDRGQGAYEQYF
j_gene: TRBJ1-2; v_gene: TRBV12-3/TRBV12-4; abundance: once; d_gene: -; CDR3nt: TGTGCCAGCACCTGGCGGGGGTCCGTCTTC; CDR3aa: CASTWRGSVF
j_gene: TRBJ1-1; v_gene: TRBV4-1; abundance: many; d_gene: TRBD1; CDR3nt: TGCGCCAGCAGCCACGCGACAGGGCGTCGCACTGAAGCTTTCTTT; CDR3aa: CASSHATGRRTEAFF